One and the same sample provided the 29 T cell receptor beta chains below, sequenced in a study of cytomegalovirus exposure and HLA in healthy donors. The study ran its PCR with 60 Vbeta and 13 Jbeta primers. Libraries were prepared by immunoSEQ multiplex PCR; TCRdb keeps only in-frame clonotypes and omits some of them. The repertoire has tens of thousands of clones, less than 85% of them found once; the top ten carry 2.4%. The sample comprised PBMCs. The receptors here all came from a woman in her 50s in good health and CMV-seronegative.

The chain has TRBV6-5 and TRBJ1-6; TRBD1 is a possible D gene (6 bases). The V end was cut by 0 bases, the J end by 7 bases, with 10 bases between. The germline CDR1 and CDR2 sequences are MNHEY and SVGAGI. CDR3 length: 15 amino acids. The CDR3 here is CASSYSGQSNSPLHF. The CDR3 DNA reads TGTGCCAGCAGTTACTCCGGACAGTCCAATTCACCCCTCCACTTT.

The chain carries TRBV28 and TRBJ2-7; the match to TRBD2 covers 14 bases. CDR1 is MDHEN, CDR2 SYDVKM, per germline. V lost 4 bases and J lost 2; bases outside the gene matches: 7. CDR3 length: 17 residues. The CDR3 is CASSSGTSGSNAYEQYF. CDR3 DNA sequence: TGTGCCAGCAGTTCCGGGACTAGCGGGAGTAACGCCTACGAGCAGTACTTC. The entire variable domain, with the rest obtained from reference TRBV28 and TRBJ2-7, is as follows: DVKVTQSSRYLVKRTGEKVFLECVQDMDHENMFWYRQDPGLGLRLIYFSYDVKMKEKGDIPEGYSVSREKKERFSLILESASTNQTSMYLCASSSGTSGSNAYEQYFGPGTRLTVT.

The chain employs TRBV27 and TRBJ2-1; D may be TRBD2 (6 bases). CDR1 MNHEY and CDR2 SMNVEV come from the germline V gene (reference sequence). V lost 5 bases and J 1 base, leaving 15 bases between the germline ends. The CDR3 is 16 residues long. For the CDR3, the DNA is TGTGCCAGCAGTGAATACGGGAGAGGTTCCTACAATGAGCAGTTCTTC. Translation gives CASSEYGRGSYNEQFF.

V and J are TRBV5-1 and TRBJ1-5, with D possibly matching TRBD1 (6 bases). Trimming took off 4 bases at V and 3 bases at J, with 17 bases between the two ends. This CDR3 has 16 amino acids. CDR1 is SGHRS and CDR2 is YFSETQ in the germline V gene. The CDR3 DNA reads as TGCGCCAGCAGCCCGGAGACCCGGGACACCAATCAGCCCCAGCATTTT. It translates to CASSPETRDTNQPQHF.

This sequence joins TRBV11-2 and TRBJ2-7, with unresolved D. Germline V gene data show CDR1 as SGHAT and CDR2 as FQNNGV. Trimming took off 6 bases at V and 7 bases at J, with 13 bases between the two ends. The CDR3 contains 12 residues. For the CDR3, the DNA is TGTGCCAGCAGGTTACGCTCGGTAGAGCAGTACTTC. Encoded protein: CASRLRSVEQYF.

V gene TRBV10-1 combines with J gene TRBJ1-5, with D uncertain. V dropped 7 bases and J dropped 3 bases, with 16 bases sitting between them. CDR1 is WNHNN and CDR2 is SYGVQD in the germline V gene (reference sequence). CDR3 length: 15 amino acids. CDR3 region: CASMGRLKNNQPQHF. The CDR3 DNA reads TGCGCCAGCATGGGCAGATTAAAGAACAATCAGCCCCAGCATTTT.

In its sample, this clone was seen once. The chain links TRBV5-1 to TRBJ2-1; 10 nucleotides match TRBD2. Germline V gene data show CDR1 as SGHRS and CDR2 as YFSETQ. J lost 6 bases, V lost 0 bases, and 6 bases had no gene match. The CDR3 runs to 16 residues. In nucleotides, the CDR3 is TGCGCCAGCAGCTTGGAAGGGCTAGCGGGAGTCAATGAGCAGTTCTTC. The encoded protein is CASSLEGLAGVNEQFF. The full variable domain, completed using reference TRBV5-1 and TRBJ2-1, is KAGVTQTPRYLIKTRGQQVTLSCSPISGHRSVSWYQQTPGQGLQFLFEYFSETQRNKGNFPGRFSGRQFSNSRSEMNVSTLELGDSALYLCASSLEGLAGVNEQFFGPGTRLTVL.

This clone has only one observation. The chain recombines TRBV13 with TRBJ2-7; D is perhaps TRBD1 (6 bases). V lost 0 bases to trimming and J lost 7 bases, with 10 bases between them. Germline V gene lookup returns CDR1 PRHDT and CDR2 FYEKMQ (reference sequence). The CDR3 loop spans 13 amino acids. The CDR3 is CASSLGDSAEQYV. DNA for the CDR3: TGTGCCAGCAGCTTAGGGGACAGTGCGGAGCAGTACGTC.

A few counts support this clone. The chain joins TRBV19 to TRBJ1-1; D possibly corresponds to TRBD1 (5 bases). The germline CDR1 and CDR2 sequences are LNHDA and SQIVND (reference sequence). The CDR3 runs 12 residues. Trimming pared 8 bases from V and 6 bases from J, leaving 13 bases between. The CDR3 here is CASLGGVPEAFF. The CDR3 coding sequence is TGTGCCAGTCTGGGAGGGGTCCCTGAAGCTTTCTTT.

The chain links TRBV4-1 to TRBJ2-1, with D possibly matching TRBD2 (7 bases). Germline CDR1 reads MGHRA; CDR2 reads YSYEKL. The CDR3 runs 16 residues. The ends were cut back, 1 base at V and 9 bases at J, with 19 bases in the middle. The CDR3 loop is CASSQGEPLRGGEQFF. CDR3 DNA: TGCGCCAGCAGCCAAGGGGAGCCACTTAGGGGGGGTGAGCAGTTCTTC.

The V call is TRBV4-3, the J call TRBJ2-1; TRBD2 matches at 11 bases. The J segment lost 9 bases and the V segment lost 0 bases, leaving 7 bases of the junction unmatched. Germline CDR1 and CDR2: LGHNA and YSLEER. The CDR3 consists of 16 residues. For the CDR3, the DNA is TGCGCCAGCAGCCAAGATAGCGGGGGGGGCGGGGGTGAGCAGTTCTTC. This sequence encodes CASSQDSGGGGGEQFF.

The chain couples TRBV6-5 to TRBJ1-2, with 7 bases identical to TRBD1. V shed 6 bases and J 3 bases; nucleotides not matched to a gene: 10. The CDR3 has 15 amino acids. The germline CDR1 and CDR2 sequences are MNHEY and SVGAGI. The CDR3 DNA reads TGTGCCAGCAGGCCCCTCGACAGGGCCTACTATGGCTACACCTTC. Translation gives CASRPLDRAYYGYTF.

The chain is built from TRBV19 and TRBJ2-5; 14 bases are shared with TRBD2. The germline V gene encodes CDR1 LNHDA and CDR2 SQIVND (reference sequence). V shed 5 bases and J 2 bases; nucleotides not matched to a gene: 7. CDR3 length: 17 residues. The CDR3 loop reads CASSVGLAGGGQETQYF. The CDR3 nucleotides read TGTGCCAGTAGTGTAGGACTAGCGGGGGGAGGGCAAGAGACCCAGTACTTC.

For this clone: At one end the junction does not follow the germline gene, possibly because of a read error. The V gene is TRBV25-1, the J gene TRBJ1-1; D possibly corresponds to TRBD1 (5 bases). The germline CDR1 and CDR2 sequences are MGHDK and SYGVNS. CDR3 size: 14 residues. In DNA, the CDR3 is TGTGCCAGCAGTGAAGGTCCAGGGAACCCTGAAGCTTTCTTT. Its protein is CASSEGPGNPEAFF.

The chain has TRBV19 and TRBJ2-1; the D gene is possibly TRBD2 (7 bases). Trimming removed 6 bases at V and 15 bases at J, with 21 bases between. The CDR3 runs 13 residues. Germline loops: CDR1 LNHDA, CDR2 SQIVND (reference sequence). The CDR3 nucleotides read TGTGCCAGTAGCACGAAGGGGGGGGCTCGCCTGTTCTTC. Translated, it gives CASSTKGGARLFF.

DNA for the CDR3: TGTGCCTGGAGTGTGACTAGCGGGCCCGAGACCCAGTACTTC. This encodes CAWSVTSGPETQYF. This chain joins TRBV30 and TRBJ2-5; 10 nucleotides line up with TRBD2. The CDR3 has 14 residues. The V gene's germline CDR1 is GTSNPN and CDR2 SVGIG (reference sequence). The ends lost 0 bases at V and 5 bases at J; junction bases unmatched: 3.

CDR3 protein: CASSLVGAPYEQYF. The DNA for the CDR3 is TGTGCCAGCAGCTTAGTAGGGGCCCCCTACGAGCAGTACTTC. The chain joins TRBV7-2 to TRBJ2-7, with D maybe TRBD1 (5 bases). The CDR3 has 14 residues. CDR1 and CDR2 (germline): SGHTA, FQGNSA. The V end was cut by 1 base, the J end by 2 bases, with 9 bases between.

This clone occurred a few times. The chain combines TRBV5-6 with TRBJ2-3; D is uncertain. Germline CDR1 is SGHDT and CDR2 is YYEEEE. The CDR3 is 14 amino acids. Trimming removed 1 base at V and 5 bases at J, with 11 bases between. The CDR3 DNA follows: TGTGCCAGCAGCTTGAAACGATCCAGAGATACGCAGTATTTT. Protein: CASSLKRSRDTQYF.

This clone showed up just a few times. The chain links TRBV18 to TRBJ1-4; 10 bases match TRBD1. This CDR3 contains 14 residues. Germline CDR1 and CDR2: KGHSH and LQKENI. V was pared by 4 bases and J by 8 bases, with 4 bases of the junction left unmatched. The CDR3 DNA reads as TGTGCCAGCTCACGGGGACAGGGGACGGAAAAACTGTTTTTT. Its translation: CASSRGQGTEKLFF.

This clone was seen only a few times. The chain uses TRBV5-1 and TRBJ2-5; 10 bases are shared with TRBD1. This CDR3 has 16 amino acids. Looked up from germline, CDR1 is SGHRS and CDR2 is YFSETQ. V lost 3 bases and J lost 5; bases outside the gene matches: 10. CDR3 in amino acids: CASSSGTGVPGETQYF. The CDR3 coding sequence is TGCGCCAGCAGCTCCGGGACAGGGGTCCCTGGGGAGACCCAGTACTTC.

The rearrangement joins TRBV7-3 to TRBJ1-2; TRBD1 matches 7 bases. Germline-derived CDR1 and CDR2 are SGHTA and FQGTGA. V gave up 3 bases and J gave up 3 bases; unmatched junction bases: 1. The CDR3 is 13 residues long. The CDR3 region has the DNA TGTGCCAGCAGCTTTGACAGGGACTATGGCTACACCTTC. Amino acids: CASSFDRDYGYTF.

This rearrangement joins TRBV29-1 to TRBJ2-1, with 9 bases matching TRBD2. Looked up from germline, CDR1 is SQVTM and CDR2 is ANQGSEA. V lost 1 base, J lost 4 bases, and 2 bases stayed unmatched. This CDR3 has 14 residues. In nucleotides, the CDR3 is TGCAGCGTTGAAGCAGCGGGGGGTTACAATGAGCAGTTCTTC. Translating gives CSVEAAGGYNEQFF.

This chain uses TRBV19 with TRBJ2-5, with a possible D match to TRBD1 (7 bases). Germline-derived CDR1 and CDR2 are LNHDA and SQIVND (reference sequence). CDR3 length equals 15 residues. The V end lost 3 bases, the J end lost 5 bases, and 16 bases lay between the germline ends. The CDR3 protein is CASSIAGGYIETQYF. In DNA form, the CDR3 reads TGTGCCAGTAGTATCGCAGGGGGGTATATTGAGACCCAGTACTTC.

The genes are TRBV12-5 and TRBJ2-3; 8 bases line up with TRBD2. This CDR3 spans 15 amino acids. The germline V gene has CDR1 LGHNT and CDR2 FRNRAP. V trimming: 6 bases; J trimming: 2 bases; junction bases outside the gene matches: 7. CDR3 coding DNA: TGTGCTAGTGGCCCCCGGGGGGGCCACACAGATACGCAGTATTTT. It specifies CASGPRGGHTDTQYF.

This clone was found once. J is TRBJ1-2 and V is TRBV4-1; 7 bases agree with TRBD1. Per germline, CDR1 MGHRA and CDR2 YSYEKL. This CDR3 comprises 17 residues. J was trimmed by 2 bases and V by 5 bases; bases with no gene match: 14. CDR3 protein: CASSTDRDTNMNYGYTF. The CDR3 DNA reads as TGCGCCAGCAGCACCGACAGGGATACCAACATGAACTATGGCTACACCTTC.

The chain joins TRBV6-5 to TRBJ1-1; 8 bases are shared with TRBD1. The ends lost 7 bases at V and 6 bases at J; junction bases unmatched: 7. Germline CDR1 reads MNHEY; CDR2 reads SVGAGI. The CDR3 spans 13 residues. The CDR3 region is CASTGGARAEAFF. DNA for the CDR3: TGTGCCAGCACAGGGGGCGCGAGGGCTGAAGCTTTCTTT.

The V and J genes are TRBV6-5 and TRBJ1-2; 10 bases are a match to TRBD1. Germline CDR1 MNHEY, CDR2 SVGAGI. The CDR3 covers 12 residues. V trimming: 6 bases; J trimming: 7 bases; junction bases outside the gene matches: 2. Here the CDR3 DNA reads TGTGCCAGCAGCTGGACAGGGGGTGGCTACACCTTC. Translated: CASSWTGGGYTF.

The rearrangement joins TRBV7-3 to TRBJ2-1; D uncertain. CDR1 is SGHTA, CDR2 FQGTGA, per germline. Trimming left V 5 bases short and J 6 bases short, with 14 bases between. The CDR3 has 14 residues. CDR3 sequence reads: CASSPLENSNEQFF. CDR3 DNA: TGTGCCAGCAGCCCCTTAGAGAATTCCAATGAGCAGTTCTTC. The whole variable domain, remainder taken from reference TRBV7-3 and TRBJ2-1, is GAGVSQTPSNKVTEKGKYVELRCDPISGHTALYWYRQSLGQGPEFLIYFQGTGAADDSGLPNDRFFAVRPEGSVSTLKIQRTERGDSAVYLCASSPLENSNEQFFGPGTRLTVL.

This chain connects TRBV5-1 to TRBJ2-1; 10 nucleotides align to TRBD1. Germline loops: CDR1 SGHRS, CDR2 YFSETQ. The CDR3 consists of 15 residues. J lost 5 bases, V lost 4 bases, and 6 bases had no gene match. The CDR3 loop reads CASSDRDRGDNEQFF. CDR3 DNA sequence: TGCGCCAGCAGCGACCGGGACAGGGGAGACAATGAGCAGTTCTTC.